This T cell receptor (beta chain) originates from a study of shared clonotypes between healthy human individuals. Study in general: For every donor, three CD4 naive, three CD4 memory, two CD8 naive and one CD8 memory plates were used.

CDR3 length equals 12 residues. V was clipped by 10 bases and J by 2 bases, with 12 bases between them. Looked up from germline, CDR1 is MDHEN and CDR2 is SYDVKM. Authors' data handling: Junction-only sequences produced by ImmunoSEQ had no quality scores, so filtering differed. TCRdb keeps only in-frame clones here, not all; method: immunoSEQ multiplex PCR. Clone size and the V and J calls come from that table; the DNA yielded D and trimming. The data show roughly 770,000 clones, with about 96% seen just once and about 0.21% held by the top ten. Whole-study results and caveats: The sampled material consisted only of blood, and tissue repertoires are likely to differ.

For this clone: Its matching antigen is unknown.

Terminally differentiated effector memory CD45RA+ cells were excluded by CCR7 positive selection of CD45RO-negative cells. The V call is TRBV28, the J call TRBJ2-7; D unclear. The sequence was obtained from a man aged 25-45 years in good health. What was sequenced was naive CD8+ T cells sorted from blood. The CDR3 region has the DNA TGTGCCATAACCCCTAGGGCCTACGAGCAGTACTTC. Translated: CAITPRAYEQYF.